Presented here are 23 T cell receptor beta chains from one specimen sequenced in a study of CD8 T cells in ankylosing spondylitis. TCRdb called the 5' RACE reads again in MiXCR, with one record for every CDR3 protein. The sample records 130,000 or so distinct CDR3 sequences, 6.5% to 9% being singletons. Sequenced input: blood, either unsorted or a sorted T cell fraction (not recorded which). The receptors originated from a male donor with ankylosing spondylitis or in good health (not recorded which).

In this sample, this clonotype turned up many times. The chain has TRBV12-3 or TRBV12-4 and TRBJ2-5, with 7 bases aligning to TRBD1. J gave up 5 bases and V 6 bases, and 9 bases lay outside the gene matches. The CDR3 is 14 amino acids. The CDR3 DNA is TGTGCCAGCAGCCTAGGTCAGGGGGAGGAGACCCAGTACTTC. Translated: CASSLGQGEETQYF.

Ten or more counts support this clonotype. This chain links TRBV9 with TRBJ2-3, with TRBD2 identical over 7 bases. Germline V CDR1 and CDR2: SGDLS, YYNGEE. Trimming cost V 3 bases and J 3 bases; bases outside gene matches: 10. The CDR3 length is 16 residues. CDR3 nucleotides: TGTGCCAGCAGCGCTACCCTGGGGGGGAGGACAGATACGCAGTATTTT. It yields the protein CASSATLGGRTDTQYF.

This clonotype has ten or more counts. The CDR3 DNA sequence: TGCAGTGCTAGAAGAGGCTCGCAAGATACGCAGTATTTT. Translated, it gives CSARRGSQDTQYF. The V and J genes are TRBV20-1 and TRBJ2-3; unclear D gene. The germline V and J ends were trimmed by 2 bases and 5 bases, with 11 bases remaining between them. CDR3 size: 13 residues. Germline V gene lookup returns CDR1 DFQATT and CDR2 SNEGSKA (reference sequence).

This clonotype appeared a few times. CDR3 DNA sequence: TGTGCCAGCAGCTGGGGACAGCAAGAGACCCAGTACTTC. It encodes CASSWGQQETQYF. The chain joins TRBV3-1 to TRBJ2-5; 7 nucleotides align to TRBD1. The CDR3 covers 13 residues. V trimming: 5 bases; J trimming: 2 bases; junction bases outside the gene matches: 2. The germline V gene encodes CDR1 LGHDT and CDR2 YNNKEL (reference sequence).

This clonotype was found many times. The CDR3 spells CASSWTSGGSDTQYF. Written as DNA, the CDR3 is TGCGCCAGCAGCTGGACTAGCGGGGGATCAGATACGCAGTATTTT. The gene calls are TRBV5-1 and TRBJ2-3; TRBD2 matches 13 bases. V was clipped by 3 bases and J by 4 bases; unmatched bases: 2. The CDR3 is 15 amino acids. Per the germline V gene, CDR1 is SGHRS and CDR2 is YFSETQ.

This clonotype was seen many times. This CDR3 is CASSTLLAGNQETQYF. DNA of the CDR3: TGTGCCAGCAGCACACTCCTAGCGGGGAACCAAGAGACCCAGTACTTC. The chain recombines TRBV6-2 or TRBV6-3 with TRBJ2-5, with 9 bases aligning to TRBD2. The CDR3 has 16 amino acids. Trimming at V came to 6 bases and at J to 0 bases, leaving 8 bases not matched to a gene. Germline V gives CDR1 MNHEY, CDR2 SVGEGT.

Ten or more counts support this clonotype. V gene TRBV20-1 combines with J gene TRBJ2-1; 8 positions agree with TRBD2. The CDR3 spans 14 residues. With 1 base clipped from V and 4 bases from J, the junction kept 3 bases outside the gene matches. Per the germline V gene, CDR1 is DFQATT and CDR2 is SNEGSKA (reference sequence). The CDR3 region has the DNA TGCAGTGCTAGAGGGGGACTAGTTTACAATGAGCAGTTCTTC. This sequence encodes CSARGGLVYNEQFF.

Many counts were recorded for this clonotype. The CDR3 DNA reads TGCGCCAGCAGCTCCCTAGCGGGGGTCTTTAGGGAGCAGTTCTTC. It yields the protein CASSSLAGVFREQFF. The rearrangement links TRBV5-1 to TRBJ2-1, with 10 bases lining up with TRBD2. This CDR3 has 15 amino acids. CDR1 and CDR2 from the germline V gene are SGHRS and YFSETQ. The V segment lost 3 bases and the J segment 10 bases; nucleotides outside the gene matches: 10.

There are many counts of this clonotype. The chain couples TRBV7-2 to TRBJ2-3; the match to TRBD2 covers 8 bases. The length of the CDR3 is 13 residues. Per germline, CDR1 SGHTA and CDR2 FQGNSA. V shed 5 bases, J shed 3 bases, and the junction held 1 base outside the gene matches. CDR3 DNA sequence: TGTGCCAGCAGCCCTAGCGGGACAGATACGCAGTATTTT. This gives the protein CASSPSGTDTQYF.

The table lists this clonotype with many counts. The chain uses TRBV11-2 and TRBJ2-1; unclear D gene. The germline V gene encodes CDR1 SGHAT and CDR2 FQNNGV. The CDR3 is 14 amino acids. Trimming stripped 5 bases from V and 5 bases from J, with 13 bases between. The DNA of the CDR3 is TGTGCCAGCAGCCCACGGACGGTTGACAATGAGCAGTTCTTC. It is translated as CASSPRTVDNEQFF.

This clonotype has a count of ten or more. The chain has TRBV7-8 and TRBJ1-2, with 8 bases matching TRBD1. CDR3 size: 12 residues. Germline V gene sequence: CDR1 SGHVS, CDR2 FQNEAQ. After removal of 3 bases from V and 8 bases from J, the junction contained 2 bases not matched to a gene. CDR3 residues: CASSLDRVGYTF. In DNA, the CDR3 is TGTGCCAGCAGCTTGGACAGGGTGGGCTACACCTTC.

This clonotype came up many times. The rearrangement links TRBV5-1 to TRBJ2-7, with 10 nucleotides matching TRBD2. The CDR3 is 15 amino acids. Germline CDR1 is SGHRS and CDR2 is YFSETQ. The V segment lost 0 bases and the J segment 1 base; nucleotides outside the gene matches: 1. The CDR3 bases are TGCGCCAGCAGCTTGGTACTAGCGGGGTCCTACGAGCAGTACTTC. It translates to CASSLVLAGSYEQYF.

This clonotype has at least ten counts. The CDR3 spells CASSLFANSGGSYEQYF. DNA for the CDR3: TGCGCCAGCAGCCTCTTCGCCAATAGCGGGGGCTCCTACGAGCAGTACTTC. The rearrangement links TRBV5-1 to TRBJ2-7; the match to TRBD2 covers 9 bases. CDR1 and CDR2 (germline): SGHRS, YFSETQ. The trim removed 4 bases at V and 0 bases at J, leaving 11 bases unmatched. CDR3 length: 17 amino acids.

This clonotype was seen ten or more times. The rearrangement links TRBV5-1 to TRBJ2-3, with TRBD2 matching 8 bases. CDR3 size: 16 residues. V lost 3 bases to trimming and J lost 0 bases; unmatched junction nucleotides: 6. Germline CDR1 and CDR2: SGHRS and YFSETQ. The CDR3 protein is CASSYLPGGSTDTQYF. The CDR3 DNA is TGCGCCAGCAGCTACTTGCCGGGGGGGAGCACAGATACGCAGTATTTT.

Only a few counts were recorded for this clonotype. The chain has TRBV20-1 and TRBJ1-1, with D hard to call. The CDR3 is made up of 14 amino acids. The germline V and J ends were trimmed by 0 bases and 10 bases, with 18 bases remaining between them. In germline, CDR1 is DFQATT, CDR2 SNEGSKA (reference sequence). CDR3 nucleotides: TGCAGTGCTAGAGATCCTGAAACCCCGGTAGGAGCTTTCTTT. Translated, it gives CSARDPETPVGAFF.

This rearrangement joins TRBV20-1 to TRBJ2-5, with D uncertain. V shed 2 bases and J shed 0 bases, with 7 bases lying between them. The CDR3 loop spans 13 amino acids. Germline loops: CDR1 DFQATT, CDR2 SNEGSKA (reference sequence). The CDR3 DNA reads TGCAGTGCTAGAAGCAAGTACCAAGAGACCCAGTACTTC. As protein: CSARSKYQETQYF.

This clonotype was observed many times. V gene TRBV5-6 combines with J gene TRBJ2-2, with D maybe TRBD2 (5 bases). The V gene lost 0 bases and the J gene lost 0 bases, with 15 bases spanning the gap. This CDR3 comprises 18 residues. CDR1 and CDR2 from the germline V gene are SGHDT and YYEEEE. The CDR3 region is CASSLEEGRIANTGELFF. CDR3 sequence (DNA): TGTGCCAGCAGCTTGGAAGAGGGCAGAATCGCGAACACCGGGGAGCTGTTTTTT. The full variable domain, completed using reference TRBV5-6 and TRBJ2-2, is DAGVTQSPTHLIKTRGQQVTLRCSPKSGHDTVSWYQQALGQGPQFIFQYYEEEERQRGNFPDRFSGHQFPNYSSELNVNALLLGDSALYLCASSLEEGRIANTGELFFGEGSRLTVL.

The rearrangement links TRBV7-2 to TRBJ1-5, with D unresolved. The V gene lost 5 bases and the J gene lost 5 bases, with 10 bases spanning the gap. Germline V gene lookup returns CDR1 SGHTA and CDR2 FQGNSA. This CDR3 contains 13 residues. The CDR3 spells CASSDNADQPQHF. The CDR3 coding sequence is TGTGCCAGCAGCGACAATGCGGATCAGCCCCAGCATTTT.

For this clonotype: With a much larger clone just one base away, this may be a read error. This sequence joins TRBV24-1 and TRBJ1-1, with TRBD1 identical over 7 bases. J was trimmed by 1 base and V by 11 bases; bases with no gene match: 9. Germline V CDR1 and CDR2: KGHDR, SFDVKD. The CDR3 consists of 14 residues. CDR3 sequence (DNA): TGTGCCAGCCGTGCCACAGGGGCGAACACTGAAGCTTTCTTT. It translates to CASRATGANTEAFF.

This clonotype came up many times. This chain uses TRBV20-1 with TRBJ2-3; no clear D. In germline, CDR1 is DFQATT, CDR2 SNEGSKA (reference sequence). CDR3 length: 13 residues. V was clipped by 5 bases and J by 4 bases, with 13 bases between them. CDR3 in amino acids: CSAQTSMADTQYF. CDR3 sequence (DNA): TGCAGTGCTCAAACGTCGATGGCAGATACGCAGTATTTT.

The V gene is TRBV5-1, the J gene TRBJ2-2; tentatively, D is TRBD2 (5 bases). CDR1 is SGHRS, CDR2 YFSETQ, per germline. Deletions cut 6 bases from V and 2 bases from J, with 14 bases between. The CDR3 extends over 15 amino acids. CDR3 in amino acids: CASIEGITNTGELFF. The CDR3 region has the DNA TGCGCCAGCATCGAGGGCATAACTAACACCGGGGAGCTGTTTTTT.

This clonotype was observed at least ten times. CDR3 amino acids: CASSFGGNAIYF. The CDR3 DNA is TGTGCCAGCAGTTTCGGGGGGAACGCCATATATTTT. This chain connects TRBV12-3 or TRBV12-4 to TRBJ1-3, with D possibly being TRBD1 (5 bases). CDR3 length: 12 residues. V gave up 3 bases and J gave up 11 bases, with 11 bases separating them.

This clonotype has ten or more counts. DNA of the CDR3: TGTGCCAGCAGTGAAGCGGCGAGAGAGACCCAGTACTTC. This codes for CASSEAARETQYF. The chain is built from TRBV6-1 and TRBJ2-5, with unresolved D. V was cut by 0 bases and J by 4 bases, with 6 bases left in between. Germline V lookup: CDR1 MNHNS, CDR2 SASEGT. The CDR3 is 13 amino acids.